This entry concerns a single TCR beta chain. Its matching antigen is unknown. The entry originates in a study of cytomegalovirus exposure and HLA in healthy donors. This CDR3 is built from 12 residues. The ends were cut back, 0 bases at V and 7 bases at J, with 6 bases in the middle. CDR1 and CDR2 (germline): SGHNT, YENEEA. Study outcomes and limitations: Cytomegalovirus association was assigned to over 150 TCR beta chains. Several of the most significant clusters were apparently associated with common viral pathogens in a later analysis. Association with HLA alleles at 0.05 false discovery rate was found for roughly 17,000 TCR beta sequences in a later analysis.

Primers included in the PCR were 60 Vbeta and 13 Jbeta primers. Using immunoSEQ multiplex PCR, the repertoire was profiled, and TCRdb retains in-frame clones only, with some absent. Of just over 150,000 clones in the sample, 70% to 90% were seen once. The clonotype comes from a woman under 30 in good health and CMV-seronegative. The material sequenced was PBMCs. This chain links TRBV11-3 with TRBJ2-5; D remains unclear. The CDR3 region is CASSLDFGTQYF. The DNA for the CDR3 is TGTGCCAGCAGCTTAGATTTCGGGACCCAGTACTTC.